The 3 T cell receptor beta chains reported below all come from one sample, sequenced in a study of radiation and T cells in renal cell carcinoma. The time point here: blood 4 weeks post-SBRT, at nephrectomy. Treatment: 15 Gy SBRT to primary tumor, nephrectomy 4 weeks later. The method was immunoSEQ multiplex PCR; TCRdb's version includes in-frame clones alone and lacks a portion of them. The table has more than 120,000 clones, 80% to 90% seen once. The sequences come from blood, collected from a patient whose treatment included radiotherapy and nephrectomy. All receptors derive from a woman aged 50 to 60 with renal cell carcinoma.

The rearrangement joins TRBV2 to TRBJ2-2, with 10 bases fitting TRBD1. The V gene end was trimmed by 6 bases and the J gene end by 4 bases; junction bases not matched to a gene: 5. The V gene's germline CDR1 is SNHLY and CDR2 FYNNEI. This CDR3 is 15 amino acids long. This CDR3 reads CASSFRTGGTGELFF. The CDR3 DNA sequence: TGTGCCAGCAGCTTCCGGACAGGGGGCACCGGGGAGCTGTTTTTT.

This rearrangement joins TRBV13 to TRBJ2-1; 7 bases match TRBD1. The germline CDR1 and CDR2 sequences are PRHDT and FYEKMQ (reference sequence). Germline trimming cut 5 bases from V and 8 bases from J; bases unmatched to any gene: 12. The CDR3 has 15 residues. Written as DNA, the CDR3 is TGTGCCAGCAGCCCTATGGCAGGGGGTAAATATGAGCAGTTCTTC. Translation gives CASSPMAGGKYEQFF.

V and J are TRBV6-1 and TRBJ2-5; 8 bases fit TRBD1. The CDR3 runs 13 residues. Germline assignment: CDR1 MNHNS and CDR2 SASEGT. Trimming cost V 8 bases and J 4 bases; bases outside gene matches: 6. This chain's CDR3 is CASGQGNTETQYF. CDR3 sequence (DNA): TGTGCCAGCGGACAGGGAAATACAGAGACCCAGTACTTC.